These 30 T cell receptor beta chains share one sample of origin, sequenced in a study of blood T cell repertoires in COVID-19. Some clones are missing from TCRdb's copy, which holds only in-frame ones; the method was immunoSEQ multiplex PCR. The sample holds approximately 130,000 clones, roughly four fifths seen once. Sequencing was performed on PBMCs or T cells enriched from blood (not recorded which). The receptors come from a man aged 25 to 45 who had recovered from COVID-19.

This sequence joins TRBV2 and TRBJ1-1; D unclear. This CDR3 has 14 amino acids. Trimming pared 0 bases from V and 8 bases from J, leaving 13 bases between. Germline-derived CDR1 and CDR2 are SNHLY and FYNNEI. The CDR3 DNA is TGTGCCAGCAGTGAAGCGGTGGACTCTGGGGAAGCTTTCTTT. Translated, it gives CASSEAVDSGEAFF. Variable domain in full (rest from reference TRBV2 and TRBJ1-1): EPEVTQTPSHQVTQMGQEVILRCVPISNHLYFYWYRQILGQKVEFLVSFYNNEISEKSEIFDDQFSVERPDGSNFTLKIRSTKLEDSAMYFCASSEAVDSGEAFFGQGTRLTVV.

V is TRBV7-3 and J is TRBJ1-2; 9 bases line up with TRBD1. V was pared by 1 base and J by 6 bases, with 9 bases of the junction left unmatched. Germline V gives CDR1 SGHTA, CDR2 FQGTGA. There are 16 residues in the CDR3. In nucleotides, the CDR3 is TGTGCCAGCAGCTTAAAGGGACAGGGTAATACGGATGGCTACACCTTC. Translation gives CASSLKGQGNTDGYTF. Together with reference TRBV7-3 and TRBJ1-2, the CDR3 gives the full variable domain: GAGVSQTPSNKVTEKGKYVELRCDPISGHTALYWYRQSLGQGPEFLIYFQGTGAADDSGLPNDRFFAVRPEGSVSTLKIQRTERGDSAVYLCASSLKGQGNTDGYTFGSGTRLTVV.

This clone was detected a few times. The chain joins TRBV30 to TRBJ2-7; TRBD1 matches 7 bases. Germline V gene sequence: CDR1 GTSNPN, CDR2 SVGIG (reference sequence). This CDR3 spans 12 amino acids. V gave up 5 bases and J gave up 2 bases; unmatched junction bases: 3. The CDR3 DNA sequence: TGTGCCTGGGAGACAGGGACCTACGAGCAGTACTTC. Protein: CAWETGTYEQYF.

Written as DNA, the CDR3 is TGTGCCAGCAGCCACGGGGTGGGGGCGAGCACTGAAGCTTTCTTT. Residues: CASSHGVGASTEAFF. The chain links TRBV3-1 (or the pseudogene TRBV3-2) to TRBJ1-1, with TRBD1 as a possible D gene (6 bases). Germline V gene sequence: CDR1 LGHDT, CDR2 YNNKEL (reference sequence). Deletions cut 3 bases from V and 4 bases from J, with 15 bases between. This CDR3 has 15 residues.

The sample holds a few counts of this clone. The J gene is TRBJ2-7, the V gene TRBV12-5; TRBD1 is a possible D gene (6 bases). V lost 6 bases and J 3 bases, leaving 21 bases between the germline ends. The V gene's germline CDR1 is LGHNT and CDR2 FRNRAP. The CDR3 spans 16 residues. The CDR3 is CASGGSRDKGIYEQYF. CDR3 nucleotides: TGTGCTAGTGGCGGAAGCCGGGACAAGGGGATCTACGAGCAGTACTTC. The full variable domain, its missing parts supplied by reference TRBV12-5 and TRBJ2-7, is DARVTQTPRHKVTEMGQEVTMRCQPILGHNTVFWYRQTMMQGLELLAYFRNRAPLDDSGMPKDRFSAEMPDATLATLKIQPSEPRDSAVYFCASGGSRDKGIYEQYFGPGTRLTVT.

The chain combines TRBV28 with TRBJ1-6; unclear D gene. V was pared by 3 bases and J by 0 bases, with 12 bases between. The CDR3 length is 17 residues. Germline CDR1 reads MDHEN; CDR2 reads SYDVKM. CDR3 in amino acids: CASSFAGSSSYNSPLHF. The DNA for the CDR3 is TGTGCCAGCAGTTTCGCGGGAAGTAGCTCCTATAATTCACCCCTCCACTTT.

This clone was recorded only once. The chain is built from TRBV6-5 and TRBJ1-1; D is unclear. Germline V CDR1 and CDR2: MNHEY, SVGAGI. The ends were cut back, 0 bases at V and 8 bases at J, with 16 bases in the middle. The CDR3 is 15 amino acids. This CDR3 is CASSYSKRHGSEAFF. As DNA, the CDR3 is TGTGCCAGCAGTTACTCGAAGCGACACGGGAGCGAAGCTTTCTTT.

V and J are TRBV3-1 (or the pseudogene TRBV3-2) and TRBJ2-1; D is uncertain. CDR1 and CDR2 from the germline V gene are LGHDT and YNNKEL (reference sequence). This CDR3 is built from 12 residues. Trimming pared 1 base from V and 8 bases from J, leaving 6 bases between. The DNA of the CDR3 is TGTGCCAGCAGCCAAGCTCCCCATGAGCAGTTCTTC. This gives the protein CASSQAPHEQFF.

J is TRBJ2-2 and V is TRBV2, with TRBD1 identical over 7 bases. Germline V gene data show CDR1 as SNHLY and CDR2 as FYNNEI. V was pared by 6 bases and J by 6 bases, with 10 bases of the junction left unmatched. The CDR3 covers 15 residues. CDR3 in amino acids: CASSATGAPAGELFF. The CDR3 nucleotides are TGTGCCAGCAGCGCAACAGGGGCCCCCGCCGGGGAGCTGTTTTTT.

The chain couples TRBV3-1 (or the pseudogene TRBV3-2) to TRBJ2-1; TRBD2 aligns across 10 bases. The germline gives CDR1 LGHDT, CDR2 YNNKEL (reference sequence). The CDR3 length is 14 residues. J gave up 5 bases and V 7 bases, and 5 bases lay outside the gene matches. CDR3 in amino acids: CASTSGLANNEQFF. The CDR3 DNA is TGTGCCAGCACCTCGGGACTAGCGAACAATGAGCAGTTCTTC.

This clone turned up a few times. The rearrangement joins TRBV5-4 to TRBJ1-2; D unclear. Trimming left V 0 bases short and J 1 base short, with 7 bases between. Germline V CDR1 and CDR2: SGHNT, YYREEE (reference sequence). The CDR3 consists of 14 residues. Written as DNA, the CDR3 is TGTGCCAGCAGCTTGGCCCAGTTTAACTATGGCTACACCTTC. The encoded protein is CASSLAQFNYGYTF. Filled out from reference TRBV5-4 and TRBJ1-2, the complete variable domain reads ETGVTQSPTHLIKTRGQQVTLRCSSQSGHNTVSWYQQALGQGPQFIFQYYREEENGRGNFPPRFSGLQFPNYSSELNVNALELDDSALYLCASSLAQFNYGYTFGSGTRLTVV.

V gene TRBV11-2 combines with J gene TRBJ1-1, with 7 bases matching TRBD1. The CDR3 is 17 amino acids. V lost 5 bases to trimming and J lost 1 base; unmatched junction nucleotides: 13. The germline V gene encodes CDR1 SGHAT and CDR2 FQNNGV. CDR3 nucleotides: TGTGCCAGCAGCGTCTCAGGGGGAGGTGCCACGAACACTGAAGCTTTCTTT. Protein sequence: CASSVSGGGATNTEAFF.

The chain carries TRBV2 and TRBJ2-2; 8 positions agree with TRBD1. The trim removed 4 bases at V and 5 bases at J, leaving 6 bases unmatched. The CDR3 has 15 residues. Germline CDR1 reads SNHLY; CDR2 reads FYNNEI. CDR3 DNA: TGTGCCAGCAGTGCGGATACAGGGGGGACCGGGGAGCTGTTTTTT. Translation gives CASSADTGGTGELFF.

This sequence joins TRBV4-1 and TRBJ2-7, with D uncertain. Looked up from germline, CDR1 is MGHRA and CDR2 is YSYEKL. Trimming shortened V by 4 bases and J by 9 bases, and 22 bases separated the two germline ends. This CDR3 has 15 residues. CDR3 loop: CASSPLVTAVYGQYF. The CDR3 DNA reads as TGCGCCAGCAGCCCCCTTGTTACAGCCGTTTATGGGCAGTACTTC.

In DNA form, the CDR3 reads TGTGCCAGCAGCCCCGGACAGTACACCGGGGAGCTGTTTTTT. Encoded protein: CASSPGQYTGELFF. This chain links TRBV6-2 or TRBV6-3 with TRBJ2-2, with D tentatively TRBD1 (6 bases). Germline CDR1 is MNHEY and CDR2 is SVGEGT. The V end was cut by 6 bases, the J end by 3 bases, with 11 bases between. The CDR3 covers 14 residues.

This clone turned up a few times. V gene TRBV2 combines with J gene TRBJ1-2; TRBD1 aligns across 9 bases. Germline loops: CDR1 SNHLY, CDR2 FYNNEI. V lost 2 bases and J lost 8; bases outside the gene matches: 9. CDR3 length equals 15 residues. CDR3 nucleotides: TGTGCCAGCAGTGAATATGTGACAGGGGGAGCGGGCTACACCTTC. This translates into CASSEYVTGGAGYTF.

The V gene is TRBV5-1, the J gene TRBJ2-2, with TRBD1 matching over 10 bases. Germline V gene lookup returns CDR1 SGHRS and CDR2 YFSETQ. This CDR3 is 16 amino acids long. The trim removed 2 bases at V and 7 bases at J, leaving 8 bases unmatched. DNA of the CDR3: TGCGCCAGCAGCTTTCTGACAGGGGGCGGCGGCGGGGAGCTGTTTTTT. Its translation: CASSFLTGGGGGELFF.

The CDR3 region has the DNA TGTGCCAGCAGTGAAGTGCAGCGAAACACCGGGGAGCTGTTTTTT. Amino acid sequence: CASSEVQRNTGELFF. The gene calls are TRBV2 and TRBJ2-2, with unresolved D. V dropped 1 base and J dropped 2 bases, with 8 bases sitting between them. CDR1 SNHLY and CDR2 FYNNEI come from the germline V gene. The CDR3 is 15 amino acids.

The gene calls are TRBV7-2 and TRBJ1-6; D may be TRBD1 (5 bases). The germline V and J ends were trimmed by 5 bases and 1 base, with 9 bases remaining between them. Germline assignment: CDR1 SGHTA and CDR2 FQGNSA. The CDR3 covers 15 residues. CDR3 sequence (DNA): TGTGCCAGCAGCCGCCAGGGTTCCTATAATTCACCCCTCCACTTT. Protein product: CASSRQGSYNSPLHF.

The rearrangement links TRBV28 to TRBJ2-3; 10 bases match TRBD2. The CDR3 consists of 16 residues. With V trimmed by 7 bases and J by 7 bases, 14 bases remained unmatched. Germline V gene data show CDR1 as MDHEN and CDR2 as SYDVKM. The CDR3 sequence is CASTVGASGSRNTQYF. CDR3 in DNA: TGTGCCAGCACCGTCGGGGCTAGCGGGAGTAGAAATACGCAGTATTTT.

This chain joins TRBV11-2 and TRBJ2-3; TRBD2 might be the D (6 bases). CDR3 size: 15 residues. CDR1 and CDR2 from the germline V gene are SGHAT and FQNNGV. V was shortened by 7 bases and J by 3 bases, with 17 bases between the two germline ends. CDR3 sequence: CASISLGGSTDTQYF. The CDR3 DNA reads as TGTGCCAGCATCTCCTTGGGGGGATCGACAGATACGCAGTATTTT.

About this clone itself: The junction shows a germline mismatch at one end, possibly a read error. CDR3 residues: CANSRELSGSPLHF. CDR3 sequence (DNA): TGTGCCAACAGCCGCGAGCTTTCGGGGTCACCCCTCCACTTT. This chain uses TRBV13 with TRBJ1-6; no clear D gene. This CDR3 comprises 14 residues. Germline CDR1 and CDR2: PRHDT and FYEKMQ (reference sequence).

This sequence joins TRBV3-1 (or the pseudogene TRBV3-2) and TRBJ1-1; D is ambiguous. This CDR3 has 12 amino acids. Germline-derived CDR1 and CDR2 are LGHDT and YNNKEL (reference sequence). Deletions cut 3 bases from V and 7 bases from J, with 9 bases between. CDR3 loop: CASSHQPGEAFF. Written as DNA, the CDR3 is TGTGCCAGCAGCCATCAGCCGGGTGAAGCTTTCTTT.

The rearrangement uses TRBV4-1 and TRBJ1-6; tentative D call: TRBD1 (5 bases). The CDR3 sequence is 16 residues long. Germline values: CDR1 MGHRA, CDR2 YSYEKL. V shed 4 bases and J shed 8 bases, with 18 bases lying between them. CDR3 in DNA: TGCGCCAGCAGCCTGGACAATGAGATGGTTTATTCACCCCTCCACTTT. Translating it yields CASSLDNEMVYSPLHF.

This clone was recorded only once. The chain has TRBV6-5 and TRBJ1-6; perhaps TRBD1 as D (6 bases). Germline CDR1 and CDR2: MNHEY and SVGAGI. Trimming took off 6 bases at V and 10 bases at J, with 19 bases between the two ends. The CDR3 runs 15 residues. This chain's CDR3 is CASRETGVVRSPLHF. In nucleotides, the CDR3 is TGTGCCAGCAGGGAGACAGGAGTGGTGAGGTCACCCCTCCACTTT.

This clone has just a few counts. The rearrangement links TRBV4-2 to TRBJ2-2; 11 bases fit TRBD2. The trim removed 4 bases at V and 3 bases at J, leaving 16 bases unmatched. The CDR3 is made up of 20 amino acids. Looked up from germline, CDR1 is LGHNA and CDR2 is YNFKEQ. In nucleotides, the CDR3 is TGTGCCAGCAGCCGCCCCATTGGGCTAGCGGGGGGCCCCGACACCGGGGAGCTGTTTTTT. It translates to CASSRPIGLAGGPDTGELFF.

Here the CDR3 reads CASRGTGGQGAFF. Here the CDR3 DNA reads TGTGCCAGCAGGGGGACAGGGGGCCAAGGGGCTTTCTTT. This chain joins TRBV6-5 and TRBJ1-1, with TRBD1 matching 12 bases. V trimming: 6 bases; J trimming: 11 bases; junction bases outside the gene matches: 7. CDR1 and CDR2 (germline): MNHEY, SVGAGI. This CDR3 has 13 residues.

The chain has TRBV6-5 and TRBJ2-1; 8 bases are shared with TRBD1. This CDR3 is 13 amino acids long. The germline V gene has CDR1 MNHEY and CDR2 SVGAGI. J gave up 9 bases and V 5 bases, and 6 bases lay outside the gene matches. CDR3 sequence: CASSRDRNLEQFF. The CDR3 nucleotides are TGTGCCAGCAGTAGGGACAGGAACCTTGAGCAGTTCTTC.

This clone was seen only once. The gene calls are TRBV19 and TRBJ1-5; D is undetermined. V was shortened by 8 bases and J by 0 bases, with 14 bases between the two germline ends. The germline V gene has CDR1 LNHDA and CDR2 SQIVND (reference sequence). The CDR3 sequence is 15 residues long. CDR3 loop: CASALGGSSNQPQHF. The CDR3 region has the DNA TGTGCCAGTGCCCTTGGCGGCTCTAGCAATCAGCCCCAGCATTTT. Variable domain in full (rest from reference TRBV19 and TRBJ1-5): DGGITQSPKYLFRKEGQNVTLSCEQNLNHDAMYWYRQDPGQGLRLIYYSQIVNDFQKGDIAEGYSVSREKKESFPLTVTSAQKNPTAFYLCASALGGSSNQPQHFGDGTRLSIL.

In its sample, this clone was seen many times. The chain joins TRBV10-1 to TRBJ2-3; D uncertain. With 8 bases removed from V and 4 bases from J, the gap between germline ends came to 13 bases. Germline V gene data show CDR1 as WNHNN and CDR2 as SYGVQD (reference sequence). The CDR3 is made up of 13 amino acids. The CDR3 DNA follows: TGCGCCAGCGCAACCAACGCAGCAGATACGCAGTATTTT. Translating gives CASATNAADTQYF.